These T cell receptor beta chains were read from a single sample in a study of shared clonotypes between healthy human individuals. TCRdb's copy holds only in-frame clones and misses some; the assay was immunoSEQ multiplex PCR. The sample yields about 1.9 million clones, around 95% seen once. What was sequenced was naive CD8+ T cells from PBMCs. The origin of the receptors is a young man in good health. Some clones in this sample may be carry-over from other donors' samples. Both conserved end residues are part of each CDR3. A D gene is named only where the DNA matches it firmly. Where a row states a size, it is once, few, many or the class of an expanded clone; other rows omit it.

J: TRBJ2-2; size: .; V: TRBV9; D: .; CDR3: CASSTQVSRGPGELFF; DNA: TGTGCCAGCAGCACGCAGGTTTCGCGAGGACCCGGGGAGCTGTTTTTT
J: TRBJ2-7; size: .; V: TRBV4-1; D: TRBD1; CDR3: CASSQPSRGRFEQYF; DNA: TGCGCCAGCAGCCAACCCTCCAGGGGGCGCTTCGAGCAGTACTTC
J: TRBJ2-1; size: .; V: TRBV7-8; D: TRBD2; CDR3: CASSGRVAGGYYNEQFF; DNA: TGTGCCAGCAGCGGAAGAGTAGCGGGAGGGTACTACAATGAGCAGTTCTTC
J: TRBJ2-1; size: .; V: TRBV28; D: .; CDR3: CASSSRQALNEQFF; DNA: TGTGCCAGCAGTTCCAGACAGGCCCTCAATGAGCAGTTCTTC
J: TRBJ1-1; size: .; V: TRBV15; D: .; CDR3: CATSRAWDSSNTEAFF; DNA: TGTGCCACCAGCAGAGCCTGGGACTCCTCGAACACTGAAGCTTTCTTT
J: TRBJ2-7; size: .; V: TRBV18; D: TRBD2; CDR3: CASSTSGSYEQYF; DNA: TGTGCCAGCTCGACTAGCGGGTCCTACGAGCAGTACTTC
J: TRBJ2-4; size: .; V: TRBV7-2; D: TRBD1; CDR3: CASSLSAGQGDGQYF; DNA: TGTGCCAGCAGCTTATCGGCGGGACAGGGAGACGGTCAGTACTTC
J: TRBJ2-7; size: .; V: TRBV2; D: TRBD1; CDR3: CATGDREKGYEQYF; DNA: TGTGCCACTGGGGACAGGGAAAAGGGCTACGAGCAGTACTTC
J: TRBJ2-2; size: .; V: TRBV7-6; D: TRBD1; CDR3: CASSLNPDRGDGELFF; DNA: TGTGCCAGCAGCCTAAATCCCGACAGGGGGGACGGGGAGCTGTTTTTT
J: TRBJ2-6; size: .; V: TRBV12-5; D: .; CDR3: CASGMQAGQSRANVLTF; DNA: TGTGCTAGTGGTATGCAAGCAGGACAAAGTCGGGCCAACGTCCTGACTTTC
J: TRBJ2-1; size: .; V: TRBV27; D: .; CDR3: CASSGQHNEQFF; DNA: TGTGCCAGCAGCGGACAGCACAATGAGCAGTTCTTC
J: TRBJ1-1; size: .; V: TRBV9; D: .; CDR3: CASSVARGMEGTEAFF; DNA: TGTGCCAGCAGCGTAGCACGAGGGATGGAAGGCACTGAAGCTTTCTTT
J: TRBJ2-1; size: .; V: TRBV7-8; D: TRBD2; CDR3: CASSFLAGDLKNEQFF; DNA: TGTGCCAGCAGCTTCCTAGCGGGAGATTTGAAGAATGAGCAGTTCTTC
J: TRBJ2-5; size: few; V: TRBV7-6; D: .; CDR3: CASTSKRETQYF; DNA: TGTGCCAGCACCTCAAAGCGGGAGACCCAGTACTTC
J: TRBJ2-7; size: .; V: TRBV5-8; D: TRBD2; CDR3: CASSLGRATYEQYF; DNA: TGTGCCAGCAGCCTCGGGAGGGCAACCTACGAGCAGTACTTC
J: TRBJ1-2; size: .; V: TRBV10-3; D: .; CDR3: CAISEGMAASLYGYTF; DNA: TGTGCCATCAGTGAAGGTATGGCGGCTTCTTTGTATGGCTACACCTTC